The sequence of this TCR beta chain was determined in a study of neurological immune-mediated disorders. Synthesis of cDNA was performed by 5'RACE using 10-nucleotide random UMIs. TCRdb passed the 5' RACE reads through MiXCR, listing each CDR3 protein once. Of 77,000 or so distinct CDR3 sequences listed, under 10% are singletons. The CDR3 is made up of 16 amino acids. From germline, CDR1 is SGHKS and CDR2 YYEKEE (reference sequence). V dropped 3 bases and J dropped 1; count of bases not matched to a gene: 3. The clonotype comes from a man aged 50-60 years in good health. V usage is TRBV5-5 and J usage is TRBJ2-1, with 11 bases matching TRBD1. The sequenced sample consisted of PBMCs. CDR3 protein: CASSWGQGGSYNEQFF. For the CDR3, the DNA is TGTGCCAGCAGCTGGGGACAGGGGGGGTCCTACAATGAGCAGTTCTTC.